This T cell receptor beta chain was sequenced for a study of spatial heterogeneity in lung cancer. Notes on the study in general: Expanded tumor TCRs that were ubiquitous appeared in blood more at resection than follow-up.

V shed 4 bases, J shed 3 bases, and the junction held 6 bases outside the gene matches. The germline V gene encodes CDR1 LGHDT and CDR2 YNNKEL (reference sequence). The CDR3 has 14 amino acids. The library protocol tagged each TCR cDNA with a unique molecular identifier. One entry per CDR3 protein results from TCRdb running MiXCR on the 5' RACE reads. Counted here are some 22,000 distinct CDR3 sequences, around 4.5% occurring once; the ten biggest clones make up about 5%. This clonotype showed up many times. Antigen: not known. Indicated time point: sample taken at primary tumor resection. In each case, whole RNA from tumor, nontumor lung or frozen PBMC was sequenced unsorted.

This TCR derives from a male donor with early-stage non-small cell lung cancer. The input for sequencing was PBMCs, taken at surgery. This rearrangement joins TRBV3-1 to TRBJ2-7; 7 bases are a match to TRBD2. CDR3 sequence: CASSRGGEFYEQYF. The CDR3 nucleotides are TGTGCCAGCAGCCGGGGGGGGGAGTTCTACGAGCAGTACTTC.